This T cell receptor beta chain appears in the sequencing data of a study of blood T cells in healthy people across ages. Then a second PCR, running about 6 to 11 cycles, was carried out with a sample-barcoded 5' primer and a J-beta primer mix. One entry per CDR3 protein results from TCRdb running MiXCR on the 5' RACE reads. Of some 640,000 distinct CDR3 sequences in the sample, 49% were seen once. This clonotype showed up just once. Drawing of peripheral blood yielded 7.5 to 10 milliliters from each donor. CDR3 length: 14 residues. Germline V gene data show CDR1 as LGHNA and CDR2 as YSLEER. V shed 0 bases and J shed 1 base, with 6 bases lying between them.

The source of this sequence is a woman aged 55-75 years in good health. The sample consisted of blood. The genes are TRBV4-3 and TRBJ1-2; no reliable D call. The CDR3 loop is CASSQETDNYGYTF. DNA for the CDR3: TGCGCCAGCAGCCAAGAAACGGATAACTATGGCTACACCTTC.